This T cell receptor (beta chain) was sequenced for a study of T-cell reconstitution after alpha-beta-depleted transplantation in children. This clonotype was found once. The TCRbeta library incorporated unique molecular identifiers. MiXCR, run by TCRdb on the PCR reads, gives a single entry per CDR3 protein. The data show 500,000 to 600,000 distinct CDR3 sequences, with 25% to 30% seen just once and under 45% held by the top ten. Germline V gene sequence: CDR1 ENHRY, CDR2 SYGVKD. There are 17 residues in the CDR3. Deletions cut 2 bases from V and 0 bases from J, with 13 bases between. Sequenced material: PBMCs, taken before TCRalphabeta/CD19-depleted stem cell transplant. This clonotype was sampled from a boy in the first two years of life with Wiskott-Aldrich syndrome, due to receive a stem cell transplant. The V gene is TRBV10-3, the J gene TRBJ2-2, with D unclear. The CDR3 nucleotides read TGTGCCATCAGTGAGGTCCTAGGCAGAGCGAACACCGGGGAGCTGTTTTTT. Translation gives CAISEVLGRANTGELFF.